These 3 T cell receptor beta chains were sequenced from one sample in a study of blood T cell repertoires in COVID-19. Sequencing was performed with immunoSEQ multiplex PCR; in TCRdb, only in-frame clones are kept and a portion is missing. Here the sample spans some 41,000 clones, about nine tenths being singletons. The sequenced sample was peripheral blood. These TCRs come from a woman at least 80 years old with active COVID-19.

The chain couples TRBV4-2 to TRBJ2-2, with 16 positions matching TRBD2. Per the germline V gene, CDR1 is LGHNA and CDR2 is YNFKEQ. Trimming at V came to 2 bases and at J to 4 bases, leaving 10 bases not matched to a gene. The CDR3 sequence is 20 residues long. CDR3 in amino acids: CASSQRLPGLAGGRTGELFF. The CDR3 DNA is TGTGCCAGCAGCCAACGGTTACCGGGACTAGCGGGGGGGCGCACCGGGGAGCTGTTTTTT.

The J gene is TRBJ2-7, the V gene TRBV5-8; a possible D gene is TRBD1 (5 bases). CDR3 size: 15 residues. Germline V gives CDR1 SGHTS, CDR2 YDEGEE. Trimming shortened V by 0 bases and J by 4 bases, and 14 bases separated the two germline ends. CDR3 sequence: CASSLEGAGSYEQYF. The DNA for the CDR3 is TGTGCCAGCAGCTTGGAAGGTGCAGGGTCGTACGAGCAGTACTTC. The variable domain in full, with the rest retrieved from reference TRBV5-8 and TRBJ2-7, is EAGVTQSPTHLIKTRGQQATLRCSPISGHTSVYWYQQALGLGLQFLLWYDEGEERNRGNFPPRFSGRQFPNYSSELNVNALELEDSALYLCASSLEGAGSYEQYFGPGTRLTVT.

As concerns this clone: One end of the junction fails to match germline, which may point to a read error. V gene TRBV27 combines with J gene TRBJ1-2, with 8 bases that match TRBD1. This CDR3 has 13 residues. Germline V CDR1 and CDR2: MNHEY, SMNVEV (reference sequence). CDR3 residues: CASSKNGQGRGDF. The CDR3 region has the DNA TGTGCCAGCAGTAAAAACGGACAGGGAAGAGGAGATTTC.